This TCR beta chain was recovered during a study of T cells after yellow fever vaccination (dated by TCRdb to about 2019). Broadly, across the study: Libraries from fractions with low cell numbers were prepared with the SMART-Seq v4 Ultra Low Input RNA kit. To track T-cell clones before and after primary and booster YFV17D yellow fever vaccination, bulk TCR alpha and beta repertoires were sequenced longitudinally. Two healthy male donors made up the cohort, one aged 18 to 30 years and the other aged 30 to 40 years. Blood samples were taken at several timepoints before and after primary and secondary immunization, and bulk PBMC replicates and cell subsets were isolated. Overall study results and their limits: Because only two donors were included in the study, the extent to which the findings can be generalized is limited. A small fraction of clonotypes showed up in both the CD4 and CD8 compartments, probably as a result of convergent recombination. Compared with the primary T-cell response, the secondary T-cell response was weaker but faster, peaking on day 5 rather than day 15. After the booster, most of the clones that had expanded following primary vaccination were detected again (around 97% of CD4 and more than 85% of CD8), which suggests that memory was broadly maintained. Computational filtering was needed because FACS-sorted repertoires could contain abundant contaminating clonotypes from the bulk population.

The sample's treatment or condition label, in plain terms: live attenuated yellow fever vaccine strain. A standard Ficoll-Paque protocol was used to isolate PBMCs from peripheral blood. Dynabeads CD4 and CD8 positive selection kits were used to isolate the CD4 and CD8 T-cell fractions. TriZol was used to extract RNA from bulk PBMCs, CD4 and CD8 fractions, and dextramer-positive and dextramer-negative fractions. Unmatched junction bases come to 17, with V trimmed by 11 bases and J by 4 bases. Inclusive of the bounding cysteine and phenylalanine, the CDR3 is 16 residues long. CDR3 DNA is the only sequence kept; it has 48 bases, read in frame from the first base. For CDR1 and CDR2, the germline V gene (reference sequence) lists LNHNV and YYDKDF. TCR cDNA was synthesized by 5'RACE template switching, which introduced a universal primer site and unique molecular identifiers. Priming of cDNA synthesis was performed from both the TCR alpha and TCR beta constant segments. Libraries were amplified in two PCR steps, with sample barcodes and sequencing adapters added in the second step. Libraries were sequenced on Illumina HiSeq 2500 (2x100 bp) or NovaSeq (2x150 bp). Per the source publication's procedure: Reads were demultiplexed and collapsed into UMI consensus sequences with MIGEC, and V(D)J alignment was performed with MiXCR. Using edgeR on replicate PBMC samples, clonotypes were called vaccine-responding if FDR was below 0.01 and the log2 fold change was above 5 up to day 15. CD4 or CD8 identity was assigned to each bulk clonotype according to whether the clonotype was present at higher abundance in the sequenced CD4 repertoire or the sequenced CD8 repertoire. Using fastp trimming at Q25 and MiXCR clonotype assembly, TCRdb reanalyzed the public sequencing data and kept in-frame beta chains. Each entry is one CDR3 protein sequence, shown with its most common DNA and genes. The V and J calls follow TCRdb's processing rather than the paper's. In this sample the table shows 25,000 to 35,000 distinct CDR3 sequences, about 4.4% of which occur a single time. Of the sample, 45% to 50% falls within the top ten clones.

This clonotype showed up many times. No antigen is known for it. No per-base quality is available; no much larger clone lies one base away. Sequenced here: CD8+ T cells sorted from PBMCs, sampled 5 days after the yellow fever booster vaccination. This TCR derives from a man aged 30 to 45 who received the YFV17D yellow fever vaccine. The chain joins TRBV15 to TRBJ2-3; 8 bases in between match TRBD1. The CDR3 protein is CAAQTGDGPPADTQYF. The DNA reads TGTGCCGCCCAGACAGGGGATGGACCCCCCGCAGATACGCAGTATTTT.